Shown below are 9 T cell receptor beta chains from a single sample sequenced in a study of shared clonotypes between healthy human individuals. Measured with immunoSEQ multiplex PCR; TCRdb has only the in-frame clones, and not every one. The table records 800,000 to 950,000 clones, roughly 96% of them present only once. CD45RO-negative, CCR7-positively selected cells formed the naive CD8 fraction, excluding terminally differentiated effector memory CD45RA+ cells. Sequenced input: naive CD8+ T cells sorted from blood. These receptors originate from a man aged 25-45 years in good health.

The V call is TRBV7-3, the J call TRBJ1-2, with TRBD1 identical over 12 bases. The CDR3 has 18 amino acids. J lost 8 bases, V lost 3 bases, and 16 bases had no gene match. Per the germline V gene, CDR1 is SGHTA and CDR2 is FQGTGA. CDR3 in DNA: TGTGCCAGCAGCTTCAGCCGGCGGGACAGGGGGCGAAAAGGCGGCTACACCTTC. It encodes CASSFSRRDRGRKGGYTF. Using reference TRBV7-3 and TRBJ1-2 for the parts outside the CDR3, the full variable domain is GAGVSQTPSNKVTEKGKYVELRCDPISGHTALYWYRQSLGQGPEFLIYFQGTGAADDSGLPNDRFFAVRPEGSVSTLKIQRTERGDSAVYLCASSFSRRDRGRKGGYTFGSGTRLTVV.

V gene TRBV27 combines with J gene TRBJ1-5, with TRBD1 matching over 7 bases. Germline trimming cut 3 bases from V and 3 bases from J; bases unmatched to any gene: 2. The CDR3 loop spans 14 amino acids. Germline assignment: CDR1 MNHEY and CDR2 SMNVEV (reference sequence). CDR3 residues: CASSFGTVNQPQHF. The CDR3 DNA reads as TGTGCCAGCAGTTTTGGGACAGTCAATCAGCCCCAGCATTTT.

V and J are TRBV4-1 and TRBJ2-1, with D unclear. Germline CDR1 reads MGHRA; CDR2 reads YSYEKL. This CDR3 comprises 14 residues. V was clipped by 2 bases and J by 7 bases, with 12 bases between them. In DNA form, the CDR3 reads TGCGCCAGCAGCCAATCAACATACCTTAATGAGCAGTTCTTC. Protein: CASSQSTYLNEQFF.

This chain joins TRBV7-9 and TRBJ2-1; TRBD2 matches at 12 bases. This CDR3 is built from 15 residues. CDR1 and CDR2 from the germline V gene are SEHNR and FQNEAQ (reference sequence). V lost 5 bases to trimming and J lost 6 bases; unmatched junction nucleotides: 5. The CDR3 sequence: CASSPVLAGGNEQFF. The DNA of the CDR3 is TGTGCCAGCAGCCCCGTACTAGCGGGAGGCAATGAGCAGTTCTTC.

The V and J genes are TRBV28 and TRBJ2-1; 15 positions agree with TRBD2. The CDR3 runs 15 residues. Trimming removed 6 bases from V and 16 bases from J; junction bases left unmatched: 13. CDR1 and CDR2 (germline): MDHEN, SYDVKM. In nucleotides, the CDR3 is TGTGCCAGCAGCACCGGGACTAGCGGGAGGTTCTTTAGCTTCTTC. Protein product: CASSTGTSGRFFSFF.

This clone was recorded a few times. The V and J genes are TRBV19 and TRBJ2-7; no firm D call. The length of the CDR3 is 12 residues. Germline assignment: CDR1 LNHDA and CDR2 SQIVND (reference sequence). The ends were cut back, 6 bases at V and 4 bases at J, with 10 bases in the middle. Here the CDR3 reads CASSSDGYEQYF. The CDR3 bases are TGTGCCAGTAGCTCCGACGGGTACGAGCAGTACTTC.

V and J are TRBV15 and TRBJ2-3, with TRBD1 identical over 7 bases. CDR3 length: 13 residues. J lost 5 bases, V lost 5 bases, and 4 bases had no gene match. CDR1 is LNHNV, CDR2 YYDKDF, per germline (reference sequence). CDR3 DNA sequence: TGTGCCACCAGCGGGGACAGAGAAGATACGCAGTATTTT. It yields the protein CATSGDREDTQYF.

In DNA, the CDR3 is TGCAGCGTGGGAATCGAGACAGGCCAAGAGACCCAGTACTTC. It codes for CSVGIETGQETQYF. The chain uses TRBV29-1 and TRBJ2-5, with TRBD1 as a possible D gene (6 bases). This CDR3 has 14 residues. V was shortened by 6 bases and J by 1 base, with 15 bases between the two germline ends. In germline, CDR1 is SQVTM, CDR2 ANQGSEA.

DNA of the CDR3: TGCGCCAGCAGCTTGGGGTCGGGGGTAAATGAGCAGTTCTTC. It translates to CASSLGSGVNEQFF. V and J are TRBV5-1 and TRBJ2-1; D is possibly TRBD2 (6 bases). This CDR3 is built from 14 residues. V was clipped by 0 bases and J by 7 bases, with 11 bases between them. CDR1 is SGHRS and CDR2 is YFSETQ in the germline V gene.